Listed here are 9 T cell receptor beta chains from one sample, sequenced in a study of OX40 agonist ivuxolimab in advanced cancers. Generated by immunoSEQ multiplex PCR, the TCRdb table keeps only in-frame clones and is missing some. There are around 83,000 clones in the sample; about 91% occur only once, and about 2.3% lies in the top ten. Here the sequenced sample was CD4+ or CD8+ T cells sorted from blood, taken in a trial of the OX40 agonist ivuxolimab. These receptors all come from an adult with an advanced solid tumor such as melanoma, head and neck, liver or kidney cancer.

This clone was recorded only once. This chain connects TRBV7-6 to TRBJ2-5, with 7 bases identical to TRBD1. The J segment lost 2 bases and the V segment lost 5 bases, leaving 5 bases of the junction unmatched. This CDR3 has 14 residues. CDR1 and CDR2 from the germline V gene are SGHVS and FNYEAQ. In DNA, the CDR3 is TGTGCCAGCAGCACACCGGGACAGCAAGAGACCCAGTACTTC. This sequence encodes CASSTPGQQETQYF.

The CDR3 reads CASSLAGVQYEQYF. CDR3 coding DNA: TGTGCCAGCAGCTTAGCGGGAGTGCAGTACGAGCAGTACTTC. The J gene is TRBJ2-7, the V gene TRBV7-2, with TRBD2 as a possible D gene (5 bases). Germline V gene lookup returns CDR1 SGHTA and CDR2 FQGNSA. With 0 bases removed from V and 4 bases from J, the gap between germline ends came to 10 bases. This CDR3 is 14 amino acids long.

The CDR3 DNA sequence: TGTGCCAGCAGCTTAGCACCGACAGGGCACACTGAAGCTTTCTTT. This translates into CASSLAPTGHTEAFF. This sequence joins TRBV7-9 and TRBJ1-1; 7 bases match TRBD1. CDR1 and CDR2 (germline): SEHNR, FQNEAQ (reference sequence). V trimming: 0 bases; J trimming: 3 bases; junction bases outside the gene matches: 4. The CDR3 length is 15 residues.

This clone showed up just once. The chain is built from TRBV21-1 and TRBJ1-5. TRBV21-1 is deemed a pseudogene. There are 18 residues in the CDR3. The CDR3 protein is CASSKVGGRGNSNQPQHF. The CDR3 DNA follows: TGTGCCAGCAGCAAAGTGGGGGGACGGGGGAATAGCAATCAGCCCCAGCATTTT.

The rearrangement joins TRBV5-8 to TRBJ2-3, with a possible D match to TRBD2 (7 bases). This CDR3 is 15 amino acids long. Per the germline V gene, CDR1 is SGHTS and CDR2 is YDEGEE. V was trimmed by 4 bases and J by 2 bases, leaving 14 bases between them. CDR3: CASSARGGVTDTQYF. CDR3 bases: TGTGCCAGCAGCGCAAGGGGGGGAGTCACAGATACGCAGTATTTT.

This clone was counted a single time. The genes are TRBV7-9 and TRBJ2-1; 9 positions match TRBD1. J gave up 2 bases and V 5 bases, and 4 bases lay outside the gene matches. The CDR3 covers 15 residues. The germline V gene has CDR1 SEHNR and CDR2 FQNEAQ (reference sequence). This chain's CDR3 is CASSRGQGTYNEQFF. The CDR3 bases are TGTGCCAGCAGCCGGGGACAGGGTACCTACAATGAGCAGTTCTTC.

V gene TRBV7-2 combines with J gene TRBJ2-3; 13 bases are shared with TRBD2. J gave up 4 bases and V 5 bases, and 9 bases lay outside the gene matches. The CDR3 sequence is 17 residues long. The V gene's germline CDR1 is SGHTA and CDR2 FQGNSA. The CDR3 is CASSQLAGGPRADTQYF. The CDR3 DNA follows: TGTGCCAGCAGCCAACTAGCGGGAGGGCCGAGGGCAGATACGCAGTATTTT. Filled out from reference TRBV7-2 and TRBJ2-3, the complete variable domain reads GAGVSQSPSNKVTEKGKDVELRCDPISGHTALYWYRQSLGQGLEFLIYFQGNSAPDKSGLPSDRFSAERTGGSVSTLTIQRTQQEDSAVYLCASSQLAGGPRADTQYFGPGTRLTVL.

This sequence joins TRBV14 and TRBJ2-5; D not resolved. The V end lost 0 bases, the J end lost 7 bases, and 3 bases lay between the germline ends. Per germline, CDR1 SGHDN and CDR2 FVKESK. The CDR3 is made up of 11 amino acids. CDR3 nucleotide sequence: TGTGCCAGCAGCCAAGAGGTGACCCAGTACTTC. This translates into CASSQEVTQYF.

V is TRBV27 and J is TRBJ2-3; TRBD2 aligns across 10 bases. The CDR3 has 17 amino acids. Germline V gene data show CDR1 as MNHEY and CDR2 as SMNVEV (reference sequence). Losses at the gene ends were 2 bases for V and 4 bases for J; bases not matched to a gene: 9. The CDR3 is CASSLGSSGSYADTQYF. The CDR3 bases are TGTGCCAGCAGTTTAGGCTCTAGCGGGAGCTATGCAGATACGCAGTATTTT.